This T cell receptor beta chain comes out of a study of blood T cell repertoires in COVID-19. Study at large: Researchers got acute and convalescent COVID-19 samples from the United States, Italy and Spain. In each case, the material was cDNA or gDNA derived from T cells, B-cell-depleted T cells, or PBMCs.

Authors' analysis steps: Nucleated cell counts were estimated from reference gene primer amplification. Only in-frame clones appear in the TCRdb table, and some are missing; sequencing was by immunoSEQ multiplex PCR. The D gene and trimming were derived from the DNA, and the V and J assignments and clone size from that table. The sample yields approximately 320,000 clones, 85% seen once. The CDR3 has 14 amino acids. Germline assignment: CDR1 SGHTA and CDR2 FQGNSA. V was pared by 1 base and J by 8 bases, with 6 bases of the junction left unmatched. This clonotype was sampled from a human donor in a cohort sampled during active COVID-19. Sequences were obtained from peripheral blood. V usage is TRBV7-2 and J usage is TRBJ1-2; TRBD1 matches 8 bases. The CDR3 here is CASSLGTGTGGYTF. The CDR3 DNA sequence: TGTGCCAGCAGCTTAGGGACAGGGACGGGAGGCTACACCTTC.